This T cell receptor beta chain was sequenced during a study of blood T cell repertoires in COVID-19. On the study more broadly: Whether acute or convalescent, the COVID-19 samples came from the United States, Italy and Spain.

Here immunoSEQ multiplex PCR was the method, and the copy in TCRdb shows in-frame clones only, minus some. The sample includes some 260,000 clones, approximately 81% of them seen just once. The TCR comes from a young woman with acute or convalescent COVID-19. Specimen: peripheral blood.

CDR3 bases: TGTGCCAGCAGTTTATTTACTGGGACAGGATACTCCTACGAGCAGTACTTC. Translated, it gives CASSLFTGTGYSYEQYF. The gene calls are TRBV28 and TRBJ2-7; 8 bases line up with TRBD1. In germline, CDR1 is MDHEN, CDR2 SYDVKM. V trimming: 1 base; J trimming: 0 bases; junction bases outside the gene matches: 8. The CDR3 extends over 17 amino acids.